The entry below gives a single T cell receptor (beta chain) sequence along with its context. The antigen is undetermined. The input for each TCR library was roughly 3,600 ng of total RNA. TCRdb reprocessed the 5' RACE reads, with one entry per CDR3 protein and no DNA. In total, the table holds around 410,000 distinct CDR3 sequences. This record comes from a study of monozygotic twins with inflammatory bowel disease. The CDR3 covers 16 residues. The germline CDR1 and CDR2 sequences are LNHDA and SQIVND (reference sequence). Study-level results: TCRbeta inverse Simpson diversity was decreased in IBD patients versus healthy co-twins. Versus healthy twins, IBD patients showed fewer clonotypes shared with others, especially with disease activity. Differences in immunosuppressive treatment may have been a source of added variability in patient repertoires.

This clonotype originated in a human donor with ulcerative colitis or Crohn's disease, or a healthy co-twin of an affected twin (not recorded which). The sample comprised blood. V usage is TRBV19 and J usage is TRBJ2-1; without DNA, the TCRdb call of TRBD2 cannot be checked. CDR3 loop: CASSMSRGGFGNEQFF. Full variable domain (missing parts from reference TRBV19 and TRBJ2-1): DGGITQSPKYLFRKEGQNVTLSCEQNLNHDAMYWYRQDPGQGLRLIYYSQIVNDFQKGDIAEGYSVSREKKESFPLTVTSAQKNPTAFYLCASSMSRGGFGNEQFFGPGTRLTVL.